The rows below give T cell receptor beta chains drawn from one sample of a study of T cell responses to AZD1222 COVID-19 vaccine. Assay used: immunoSEQ multiplex PCR; TCRdb lists only in-frame clones, some missing. The table includes roughly 150,000 clones, about nine tenths detected once. The specimen was peripheral blood, collected 28 days after the second AZD1222 dose. All receptors come from an adult who received the AZD1222 COVID-19 vaccine. The CDR3 runs from the conserved cysteine through the conserved F or W. Each record gives: V gene, clone size, J gene, D gene, CDR3 DNA, CDR3 protein. D genes are given only for firm matches. Size tells how often a clone was seen (once, few, many) or the class of an expanded clone, and some rows leave it out.

TRBV5-1,NA,TRBJ2-1,TRBD2,TGCGCCACCAGGCTTGGGACTAGCTTAGCGAATGAGCAGTTCTTC,CATRLGTSLANEQFF
TRBV27,NA,TRBJ2-7,TRBD1,TGTGCCAGCATGCGGACAGGGGAGTACGAGCAGTACTTC,CASMRTGEYEQYF
TRBV5-4,NA,TRBJ2-5,NA,TGTGCCAGCAGTTGGGGAGAAAGAGAGACCCAGTACTTC,CASSWGERETQYF
TRBV2,few,TRBJ2-7,TRBD1,TGTGCCAGCATCCAACAGGGGGCGCTTTCCGAGCAGTACTTC,CASIQQGALSEQYF
TRBV11-3,few,TRBJ2-1,TRBD2,TGTGCCAGCAGCTCCGGCGGCGGGAGGACCAATGAGCAGTTCTTC,CASSSGGGRTNEQFF
TRBV12-5,once,TRBJ2-7,NA,TGTGCTAGTGGGGAAGGGGATACCTACGAGCAGTACTTC,CASGEGDTYEQYF
TRBV7-9,NA,TRBJ1-4,TRBD1,TGTGCCAGCAGCCCACCAGGGGGCGGTGAAAAACTGTTTTTT,CASSPPGGGEKLFF
TRBV6-5,NA,TRBJ2-7,NA,TGTGCCAGCCCCGGGGGCTCCTACGAGCAGTACTTC,CASPGGSYEQYF
TRBV7-3,NA,TRBJ1-1,TRBD1,TGTGCCAGCAGCTTTGGGGGACAGGGACTGACTGAAGCTTTCTTT,CASSFGGQGLTEAFF
TRBV6-5,NA,TRBJ1-5,NA,TGTGCCAGCAGTCGTTCCGACAGGAGCAATCAGCCCCAGCATTTT,CASSRSDRSNQPQHF
TRBV12-5,once,TRBJ1-1,NA,TGTGCTAGTGGTTCCGTGACGGGTACTGAAGCTTTCTTT,CASGSVTGTEAFF
TRBV9,once,TRBJ1-6,TRBD1,TGTGCCAGCAGCCAGGGACAGGGGGCTGGTAATTCACCCCTCCACTTT,CASSQGQGAGNSPLHF
TRBV11-2,NA,TRBJ1-4,NA,TGTGCCAGCAGCTTATTCGGATCCCCCGGGGAACTGTTTTTT,CASSLFGSPGELFF
TRBV19,NA,TRBJ1-1,NA,TGTGCCAGTAACGCACCGGGACGGTCGAACACTGAAGCTTTCTTT,CASNAPGRSNTEAFF
TRBV2,NA,TRBJ2-6,NA,TGTGCCAGCACCCCCGAGTCGGGGGCCAACGTCCTGACTTTC,CASTPESGANVLTF
TRBV6-5,NA,TRBJ1-5,TRBD1,TGTGCCAGCAAGGTAGACAGGGGAGACAATCAGCCCCAGCATTTT,CASKVDRGDNQPQHF
TRBV5-1,NA,TRBJ1-1,NA,TGCGCCAGCAGCTTGGGCACTGAAGCTTTCTTT,CASSLGTEAFF
TRBV5-1,NA,TRBJ1-1,NA,TGCGCCAGCAGCCCGTGGATGGACAGACGGGTGGACACTGAAGCTTTCTTT,CASSPWMDRRVDTEAFF
TRBV6-5,NA,TRBJ1-1,NA,TGTGCCAGCAGGGGGCCGGGCACTGAAGCTTTCTTT,CASRGPGTEAFF
TRBV27,NA,TRBJ2-3,NA,TGTGCCAGCAGTCCCCGCATAGTCACAGATACGCAGTATTTT,CASSPRIVTDTQYF
TRBV14,NA,TRBJ2-7,TRBD1,TGTGCCAGCAGCCATCCCAAGGGACAGGGGTCATCCTACGAGCAGTACTTC,CASSHPKGQGSSYEQYF
TRBV7-9,NA,TRBJ2-2,TRBD1,TGTGCCAGCAGCCGCGGACAGGGGGTAACCGGGGAGCTGTTTTTT,CASSRGQGVTGELFF
TRBV7-8,NA,TRBJ1-5,NA,TGTGCCAGCAGCTTGGCCCAGGGATTCCTACAGCATTTT,CASSLAQGFLQHF
TRBV6-5,NA,TRBJ1-2,NA,TGTGCCAGCAGTCGGACATCCCCGGGTGGCTATGGCTACACCTTC,CASSRTSPGGYGYTF
TRBV5-1,once,TRBJ2-1,TRBD2,TGCGCCAGCAGCTTGGCCGGGGGGTATGAGCAGTTCTTC,CASSLAGGYEQFF
TRBV14,once,TRBJ1-1,NA,TGTGCCAGCAGCCTCCTGGACAGAATGAACACTGAAGCTTTCTTT,CASSLLDRMNTEAFF
TRBV11-2,NA,TRBJ2-1,TRBD2,TGTGCCAGCACCACCCTCCGGCCTAGCGGGGGGGTATCCTACAATGAGCAGTTCTTC,CASTTLRPSGGVSYNEQFF
TRBV5-6,NA,TRBJ1-2,TRBD1,TGTGCCAGCAGCATACGGACAGGGATATATGGTGGCTACACCTTC,CASSIRTGIYGGYTF
TRBV6-5,NA,TRBJ1-1,NA,TGTGCCAGCTCCTACGGAGGGCGTGAAGCTTTCTTT,CASSYGGREAFF
TRBV29-1,NA,TRBJ1-2,TRBD1,TGCAGCGTTGAAGCGCCGGGGGCGAAAGGGGGCAGCTATGGCTACACCTTC,CSVEAPGAKGGSYGYTF
TRBV7-9,NA,TRBJ2-5,NA,TGTGCCAGCAGCTTTCCCCGGGGACGCGGGCAAGAGACCCAGTACTTC,CASSFPRGRGQETQYF
TRBV6-2/TRBV6-3,NA,TRBJ2-7,TRBD2,TGTGCCAGCAGTTACCCACTAGCGGGGCCATACTACGAGCAGTACTTC,CASSYPLAGPYYEQYF
TRBV19,NA,TRBJ2-3,NA,TGTGCCAGTAGTATTGGTCAGGTTCGGCTCGGTACGCAGTATTTT,CASSIGQVRLGTQYF
TRBV29-1,NA,TRBJ2-3,NA,TGCAGCGTTGTGGGTCTTTCTAGCACAGATACGCAGTATTTT,CSVVGLSSTDTQYF
TRBV6-6,NA,TRBJ2-7,TRBD1,TGTGCCAGCAGTCCGGGACAGGGGAAAACCCACGAGCAGTACTTC,CASSPGQGKTHEQYF
TRBV5-8,NA,TRBJ2-7,TRBD1,TGTGCCAGCAGCCAGTTACCCCCGGGACAGGGCTACGAGCAGTACTTC,CASSQLPPGQGYEQYF
TRBV4-1,NA,TRBJ1-6,NA,TGCGCCAGCAGCCTCCTGACAGGCGAGGGTCGTTCACCCCTCCACTTT,CASSLLTGEGRSPLHF
TRBV5-4,once,TRBJ1-1,NA,TGTGCCAGCAGCCTTAGGGACACTGAAGCTTTCTTT,CASSLRDTEAFF